This T cell receptor beta chain was profiled in a study of T cell responses to AZD1222 COVID-19 vaccine. Broader study findings: Reportedly, nearly half of unique spike TCRs recognized epitopes outside B.1.351/B.1.1.7 mutations. There were mostly white British donors and more females than males, and clonal diversity was possibly underestimated.

On this clone itself: The antigen is not known.

V was pared by 8 bases and J by 5 bases, with 9 bases between. CDR1 SQVTM and CDR2 ANQGSEA come from the germline V gene. The CDR3 extends over 10 amino acids. Profiling relied on immunoSEQ multiplex PCR, and the TCRdb table lists in-frame clones only, not all of them. The profile shows just over 150,000 clones, over 70% of them singletons. The sample here was peripheral blood, taken 28 days after the second AZD1222 dose. The gene calls are TRBV29-1 and TRBJ2-5, with D unresolved. This sequence originates from an adult who received the AZD1222 COVID-19 vaccine. CDR3 nucleotide sequence: TGCAGCACACTCGACGAGACCCAGTACTTC. Translated: CSTLDETQYF.